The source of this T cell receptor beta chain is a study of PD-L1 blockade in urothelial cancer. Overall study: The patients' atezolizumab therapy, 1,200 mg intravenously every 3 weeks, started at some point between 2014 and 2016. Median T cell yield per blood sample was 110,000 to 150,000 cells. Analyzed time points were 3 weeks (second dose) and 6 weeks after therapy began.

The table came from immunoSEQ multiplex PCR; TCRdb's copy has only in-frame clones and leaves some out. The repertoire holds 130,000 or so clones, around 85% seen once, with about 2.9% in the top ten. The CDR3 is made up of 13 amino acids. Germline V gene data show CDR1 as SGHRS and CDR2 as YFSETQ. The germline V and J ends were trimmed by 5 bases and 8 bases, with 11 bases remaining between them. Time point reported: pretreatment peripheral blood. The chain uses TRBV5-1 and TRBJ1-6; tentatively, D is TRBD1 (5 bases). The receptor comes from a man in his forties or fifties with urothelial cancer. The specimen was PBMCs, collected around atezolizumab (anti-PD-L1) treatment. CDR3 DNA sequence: TGCGCCAGCAGAGGCAGGGCGGATTCACCCCTCCACTTT. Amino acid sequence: CASRGRADSPLHF.